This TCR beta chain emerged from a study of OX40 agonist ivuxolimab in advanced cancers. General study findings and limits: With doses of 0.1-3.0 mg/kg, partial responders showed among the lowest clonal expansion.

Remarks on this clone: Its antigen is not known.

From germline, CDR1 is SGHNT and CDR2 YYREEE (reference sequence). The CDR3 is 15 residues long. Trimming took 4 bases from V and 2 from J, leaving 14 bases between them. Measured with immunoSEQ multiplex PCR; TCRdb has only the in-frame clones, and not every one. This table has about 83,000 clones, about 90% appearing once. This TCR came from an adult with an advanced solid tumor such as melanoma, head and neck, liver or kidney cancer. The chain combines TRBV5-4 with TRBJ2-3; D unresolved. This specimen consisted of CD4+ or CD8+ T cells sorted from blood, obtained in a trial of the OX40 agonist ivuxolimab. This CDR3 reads CASSAASSLTDTQYF. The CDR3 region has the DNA TGTGCCAGCAGCGCCGCCTCGAGTCTCACAGATACGCAGTATTTT. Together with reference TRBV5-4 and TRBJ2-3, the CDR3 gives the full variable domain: ETGVTQSPTHLIKTRGQQVTLRCSSQSGHNTVSWYQQALGQGPQFIFQYYREEENGRGNFPPRFSGLQFPNYSSELNVNALELDDSALYLCASSAASSLTDTQYFGPGTRLTVL.